Following are 2 T cell receptor beta chains from one sample sequenced in a study of T cell responses to AZD1222 COVID-19 vaccine. Here immunoSEQ multiplex PCR was the method, and the copy in TCRdb shows in-frame clones only, minus some. In the table there are fewer than 200,000 clones, roughly 90% of which are singletons. The sample was peripheral blood, taken 28 days after the second AZD1222 dose. The receptors derive from an adult who received the AZD1222 COVID-19 vaccine.

This clone was observed once. J is TRBJ1-2 and V is TRBV18, with D possibly TRBD1 on 5 matching bases. This CDR3 region has 15 residues. Deletions cut 2 bases from V and 0 bases from J, with 10 bases between. Looked up from germline, CDR1 is KGHSH and CDR2 is LQKENI. The CDR3 spells CASSPRGNANYGYTF. CDR3 DNA: TGTGCCAGCTCACCAAGGGGAAACGCTAACTATGGCTACACCTTC.

V and J are TRBV2 and TRBJ2-7; 8 nucleotides match TRBD2. With V trimmed by 7 bases and J by 0 bases, 5 bases remained unmatched. CDR3 length: 14 amino acids. Germline values: CDR1 SNHLY, CDR2 FYNNEI. The CDR3 sequence: CASKDSGSSYEQYF. The CDR3 nucleotides are TGTGCCAGCAAGGACAGCGGGAGCTCCTACGAGCAGTACTTC.